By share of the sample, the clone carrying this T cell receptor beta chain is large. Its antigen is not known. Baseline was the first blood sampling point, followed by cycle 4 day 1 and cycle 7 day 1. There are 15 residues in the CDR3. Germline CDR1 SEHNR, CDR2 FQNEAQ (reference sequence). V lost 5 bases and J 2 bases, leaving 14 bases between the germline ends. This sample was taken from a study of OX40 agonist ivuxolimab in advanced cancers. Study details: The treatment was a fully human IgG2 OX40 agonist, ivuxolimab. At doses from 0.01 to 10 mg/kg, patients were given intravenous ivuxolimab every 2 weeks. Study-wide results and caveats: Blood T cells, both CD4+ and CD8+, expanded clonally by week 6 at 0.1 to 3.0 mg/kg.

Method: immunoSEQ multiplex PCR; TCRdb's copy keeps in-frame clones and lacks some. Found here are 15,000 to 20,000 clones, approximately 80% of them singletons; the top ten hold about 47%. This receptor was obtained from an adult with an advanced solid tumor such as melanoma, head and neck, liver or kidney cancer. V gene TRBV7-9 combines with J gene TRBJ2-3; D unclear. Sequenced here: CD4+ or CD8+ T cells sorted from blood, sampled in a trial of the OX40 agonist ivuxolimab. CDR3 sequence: CASSPPDLSTDTQYF. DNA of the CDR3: TGTGCCAGCAGCCCCCCAGACCTATCCACAGATACGCAGTATTTT.